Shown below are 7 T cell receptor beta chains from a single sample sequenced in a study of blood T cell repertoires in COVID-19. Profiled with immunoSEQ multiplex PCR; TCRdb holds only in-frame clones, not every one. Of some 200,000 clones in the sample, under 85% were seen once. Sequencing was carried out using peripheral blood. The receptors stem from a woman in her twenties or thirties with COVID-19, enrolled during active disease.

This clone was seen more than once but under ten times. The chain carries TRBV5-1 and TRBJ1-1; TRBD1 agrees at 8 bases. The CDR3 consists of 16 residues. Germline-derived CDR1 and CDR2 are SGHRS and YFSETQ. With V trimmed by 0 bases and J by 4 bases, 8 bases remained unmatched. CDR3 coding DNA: TGCGCCAGCAGCTTGGTCCAGGGGGCGCCGGGCACTGAAGCTTTCTTT. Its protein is CASSLVQGAPGTEAFF.

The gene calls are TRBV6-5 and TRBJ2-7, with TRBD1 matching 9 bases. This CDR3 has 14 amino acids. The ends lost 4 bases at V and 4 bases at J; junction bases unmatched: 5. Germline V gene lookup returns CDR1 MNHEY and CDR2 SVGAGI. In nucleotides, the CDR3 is TGTGCCAGCAGTTCGGACAGGGGTCTTTACGAGCAGTACTTC. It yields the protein CASSSDRGLYEQYF.

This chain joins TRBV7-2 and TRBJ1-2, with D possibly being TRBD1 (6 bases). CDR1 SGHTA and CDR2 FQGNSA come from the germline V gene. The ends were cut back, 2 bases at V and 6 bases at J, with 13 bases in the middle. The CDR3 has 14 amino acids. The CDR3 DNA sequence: TGTGCCAGCAGCTTAAGTCGGGGGGCACATGGCTACACCTTC. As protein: CASSLSRGAHGYTF.

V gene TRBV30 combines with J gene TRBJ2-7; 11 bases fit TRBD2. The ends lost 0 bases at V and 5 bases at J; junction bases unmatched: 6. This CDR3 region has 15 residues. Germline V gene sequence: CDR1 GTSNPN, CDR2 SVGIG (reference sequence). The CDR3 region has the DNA TGTGCCTGGAGTGTGATAGCGGGGGGGCGACACGAGCAGTACTTC. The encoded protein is CAWSVIAGGRHEQYF. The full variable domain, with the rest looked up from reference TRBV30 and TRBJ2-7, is SQTIHQWPATLVQPVGSPLSLECTVEGTSNPNLYWYRQAAGRGLQLLFYSVGIGQISSEVPQNLSASRPQDRQFILSSKKLLLSDSGFYLCAWSVIAGGRHEQYFGPGTRLTVT.

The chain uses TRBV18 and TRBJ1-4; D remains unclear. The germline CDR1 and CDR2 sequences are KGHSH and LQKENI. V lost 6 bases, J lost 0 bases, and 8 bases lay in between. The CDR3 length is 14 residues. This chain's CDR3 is CASSLQTTNEKLFF. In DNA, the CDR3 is TGTGCCAGCTCCTTACAGACAACTAATGAAAAACTGTTTTTT.

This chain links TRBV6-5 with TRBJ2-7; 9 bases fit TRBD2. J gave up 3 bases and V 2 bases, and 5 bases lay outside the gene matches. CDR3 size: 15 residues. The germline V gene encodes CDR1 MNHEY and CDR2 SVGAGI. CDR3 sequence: CASSYRQRGDYEQYF. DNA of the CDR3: TGTGCCAGCAGTTACCGGCAGCGGGGGGACTACGAGCAGTACTTC.

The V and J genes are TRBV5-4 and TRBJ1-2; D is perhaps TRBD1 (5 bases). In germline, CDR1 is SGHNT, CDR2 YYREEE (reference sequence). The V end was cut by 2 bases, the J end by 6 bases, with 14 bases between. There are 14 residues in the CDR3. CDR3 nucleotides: TGTGCCAGCAGCTTCCCCAGACAGATAGATGGCTACACCTTC. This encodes CASSFPRQIDGYTF.